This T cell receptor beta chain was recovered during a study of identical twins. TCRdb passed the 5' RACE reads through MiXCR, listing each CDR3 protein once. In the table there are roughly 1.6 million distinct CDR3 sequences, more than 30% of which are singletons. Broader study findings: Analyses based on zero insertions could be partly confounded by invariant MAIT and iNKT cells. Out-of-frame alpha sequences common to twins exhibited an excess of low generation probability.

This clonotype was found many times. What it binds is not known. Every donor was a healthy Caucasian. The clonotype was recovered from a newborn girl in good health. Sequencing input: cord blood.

For the CDR3, the DNA is TGTGCCAGCAGTTTATCGTTGGGGAGGGATACGCAGTATTTT. Amino acids: CASSLSLGRDTQYF. J is TRBJ2-3 and V is TRBV27; D is perhaps TRBD2 (6 bases). The germline gives CDR1 MNHEY, CDR2 SMNVEV (reference sequence). CDR3 length equals 14 residues. The V end was cut by 0 bases, the J end by 6 bases, with 10 bases between.